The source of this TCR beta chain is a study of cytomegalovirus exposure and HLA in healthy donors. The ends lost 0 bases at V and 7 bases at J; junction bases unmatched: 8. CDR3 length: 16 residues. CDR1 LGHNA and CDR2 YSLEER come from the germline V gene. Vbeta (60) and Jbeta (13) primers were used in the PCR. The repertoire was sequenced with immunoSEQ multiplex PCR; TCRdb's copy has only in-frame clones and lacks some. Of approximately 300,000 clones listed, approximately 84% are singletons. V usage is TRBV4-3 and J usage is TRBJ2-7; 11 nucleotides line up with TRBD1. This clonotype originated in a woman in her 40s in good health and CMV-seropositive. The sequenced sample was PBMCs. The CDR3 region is CASSQELGQGAGEQYF. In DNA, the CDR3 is TGCGCCAGCAGCCAAGAGTTAGGACAGGGGGCGGGGGAGCAGTACTTC.